This T cell receptor (beta chain) was sequenced during a study of blood T cell repertoires in COVID-19. Profiling relied on immunoSEQ multiplex PCR, and the TCRdb table lists in-frame clones only, not all of them. Of 120,000 or so clones listed, roughly 80% are singletons. V was shortened by 0 bases and J by 6 bases, with 9 bases between the two germline ends. CDR1 and CDR2 (germline): MNHEY, SVGAGI. CDR3 length: 15 amino acids. This clonotype was sampled from a man in his 70s with acute or convalescent COVID-19. The chain has TRBV6-5 and TRBJ2-6, with D unclear. The sequencing input was peripheral blood. CDR3 DNA: TGTGCCAGCAGTTACTCCGGTGCGGAGGCCAACGTCCTGACTTTC. Amino acids: CASSYSGAEANVLTF.